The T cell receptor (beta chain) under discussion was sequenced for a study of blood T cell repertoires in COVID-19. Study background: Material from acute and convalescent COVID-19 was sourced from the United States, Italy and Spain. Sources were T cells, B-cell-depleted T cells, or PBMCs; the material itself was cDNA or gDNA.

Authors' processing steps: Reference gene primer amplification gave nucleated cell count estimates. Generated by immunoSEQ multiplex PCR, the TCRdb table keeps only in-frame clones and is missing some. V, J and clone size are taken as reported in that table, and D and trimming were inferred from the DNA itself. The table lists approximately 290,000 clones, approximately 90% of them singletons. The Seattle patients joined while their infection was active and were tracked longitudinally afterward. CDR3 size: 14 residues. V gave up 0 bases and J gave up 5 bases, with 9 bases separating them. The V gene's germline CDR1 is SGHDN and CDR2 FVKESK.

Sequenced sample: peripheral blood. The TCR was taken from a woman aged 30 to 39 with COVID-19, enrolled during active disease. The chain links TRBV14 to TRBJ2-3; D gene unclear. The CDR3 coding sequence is TGTGCCAGCAGCCAAGACCTTCCAGTAGATACGCAGTATTTT. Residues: CASSQDLPVDTQYF.